This TCR beta chain was profiled in a study of cytomegalovirus exposure and HLA in healthy donors (TCRdb year 2017). With regard to the full study: In an earlier analysis of under 750 of the donors, about 260 Gb of sequence data and approximately 120 million unique TCR beta sequences from 150 million to 200 million T cells were reported. Four to six DR-DQ haplotypes were handled as single units for association and clustering, since linkage in the cohort was strong. Genome-wide SNP genotypes for about three fifths of the roughly 670 donors were used in a later genetic analysis, which treated that subset as a discovery cohort. Alongside the repertoire data, information on donor age, sex, ethnicity and CMV serostatus was compiled. To predict cytomegalovirus infection status, the study combined high-throughput TCR immunosequencing, statistical association of individual TCRs with disease status, and machine learning. Of the roughly 400 genotyped donors, over 65% fell in the genetic ancestry cluster associated with self-reported Caucasian donors. Among 300 to 450 genotyped donors of the cohort, an average of 235,054 unique TCR beta nucleotide sequences were sequenced per donor, around 20% of them non-productive. To decide whether each TCR beta V gene segment behaved as functional or pseudogenic, an earlier analysis of approximately 600 of the donors relied on high-throughput TCR beta sequencing. The number of typed donors differed by locus: about 629-630 for A, B, C, DRB1 and DQB1; some 500 for DQA1; roughly 600 for DPA1; and around 450 for DPB1. The study aimed to test whether signatures of past pathogen exposure could be identified by cataloging public T cell receptors. A later analysis re-examined previously published TCR beta repertoires from over 500 donors and added high-resolution HLA genotyping to investigate patterns of TCR occurrence. HLA typing covered class I and class II loci at four-digit resolution. The later analysis used no new phenotypic data to find candidate immune exposures, relying instead on TCR beta sequences and their occurrence across donors. About 330 gigabases of sequencing data and around 80 million unique TCR sequences made up an early release that covered roughly 670 HLA-typed donors. In addition to the first cohort of hundreds of subjects, a separate validation cohort of 120 different subjects was used. Every discovery cohort repertoire had been produced on one sequencing platform. Using immunosequencing, the study profiled T cell repertoires from about 610 subjects and related those repertoires to cytomegalovirus serostatus.

What the work shows at the level of the full study, not this receptor alone: A total of around 150 TCR beta chains were listed by the study as associated with cytomegalovirus. The presence/absence analyses assumed that sequencing depth was roughly uniform across donors, and that assumption may not be true. The classifier was reported to diagnose cytomegalovirus status with high specificity and sensitivity in both the original cohort and the validation cohort. Roughly 15 rarely observed V segments, including chromosome 9 orphons, were excluded from the earlier analysis of several hundred of the donors because counts were too low. According to a later genetic analysis, donors in an Asian-associated ancestry cluster had fewer N-insertions in productive TCRs than the approximately 650-donor mean. Linkage disequilibrium might explain the correlated functional status among segregating V segments, but an unknown experimental factor could not be ruled out. A further reported finding was that TCR beta sequences accurately predicted the HLA-A and HLA-B alleles for most subjects in the first cohort. At a false discovery rate of 0.05, a later analysis linked 16,000 or so TCR beta sequences to specific HLA alleles. Some IMGT-functional V segments, including TRBV6-2 and TRBV6-3, could not be distinguished by the 87-base-pair reads and were therefore excluded. The authors suggested that the approach could potentially be extended to other disease states and immunological phenotypes. HLA typing was unavailable for some donors at each locus, so association tests used only the typed subset. A group of highly shared sequence variants was considered likely to be a technical artifact of the sequencing pipeline. Immune exposure information for the cohort was limited to CMV serostatus. According to a later analysis, TCR association rates differed among HLA loci, with DRB1 alleles showing the most associated TCRs and HLA-C alleles showing the fewest. When HLA alleles, especially DR and DQ, strongly co-occurred, attributing TCR associations to individual alleles was difficult. A few of the identified cytomegalovirus-associated TCR beta chains were confirmed in vitro to be specific for cytomegalovirus antigens. A later analysis found that HLA-associated TCR beta chains were more clonally expanded and had lower generation probabilities than equally common non-associated chains. This cohort had only TCR beta chains sequenced, and the lack of alpha or paired-chain data limited which features could be detected. Several of the top co-occurrence clusters appeared to be linked to parvovirus B19, influenza, CMV and Epstein-Barr virus, according to a later analysis. While some public TCRs were present in many individuals, most TCR sequences turned up only very rarely across donors. A later genetic analysis associated a missense DCLRE1C variant with V-gene and J-gene trimming of TCR beta chains, and an independent cohort replicated the association. Most CMV-associated TCR beta chains appeared to be HLA-restricted in a later analysis, and the HLA associations seemed to be driven largely by CMV exposure. In an earlier analysis of about 600 of the donors, most TCR beta V segments appeared in productive rearrangements about 87% or about 30% of the time, broadly matching IMGT annotations.

The cohort consisted of some 670 healthy bone marrow donors. Cohort members were all nominally healthy when sampled, although unrecorded immune exposures were likely present. The donor tested CMV seropositive and was one of the 289 seropositive cohort members. A peripheral blood sample was collected from each donor, and TCR beta sequencing was performed on peripheral blood mononuclear cells. Genomic DNA was extracted from the blood cell samples with the Qiagen DNeasy Blood Extraction Kit. The library was prepared using the immunoSEQ multiplex PCR assay. The multiplex PCR relied on a mix of 60 forward primers for TCR Vbeta segments and 13 reverse primers for TCR Jbeta segments. The CDR3 region of rearranged TCR beta genes was amplified from genomic DNA with a multiplex PCR assay. The amplified TCR beta libraries were sequenced on the Illumina HiSeq System as 87-base-pair reads. The original methods were these. A later analysis tallied roughly 78 million unique TCR beta chains across the 550 to 850 repertoires, and approximately 11 million of those chains were shared by two or more donors. Raw reads were error-corrected and collapsed into unique sequences by a nearest-neighbor algorithm in which closely related sequences were merged to remove PCR and sequencing errors. V, D and J gene segments were assigned by aligning CDR3 sequences to IMGT reference sequences. For a sequence to be retained, a match of at least six nucleotides to both a V gene segment and a J gene segment was required. Rearrangements were classified as productive when the CDR3 lacked stop codons and remained in frame with V and J, and all other rearrangements were classified as non-productive. CDR3 was defined by IMGT convention, running from the second conserved V-encoded cysteine to the conserved J-encoded phenylalanine. In an earlier analysis of 550 to 650 of the donors, sequences lacking an unambiguous match to a single V gene segment were excluded. An earlier analysis of around 600 of the donors classified V segments as functional when productive rearrangements were above 56.7% and as segregating when the standard deviation between donors was above 5%. A statistical classification framework was built to diagnose cytomegalovirus status from the catalog of TCR beta chain sequences. In a later analysis, V and J genes were assigned by comparing TCR nucleotide sequences against IMGT/GENE-DB human TR gene sequences. A later analysis assigned CDR3 sequences and most-parsimonious VDJ recombination scenarios with the TCRdist pipeline. In a later analysis, every TCR beta chain was defined by the combination of its CDR3 amino acid sequence and its V-gene family, and reads without a unique V-gene family were dropped. A later analysis removed 550 to 700 highly shared, low-generation-probability nucleotide sequences to deal with suspected cross-contamination and a sequencing artifact. In a later analysis, a clonal expansion index for each public chain was calculated from normalized within-repertoire ranks of inferred template counts. A later analysis computed generation probabilities with a VDJ recombination model fitted to out-of-frame rearrangements, and checked the results against IGoR. A later analysis scored TCR-TCR, TCR-HLA and TCR-CMV co-occurrence with hypergeometric tests, applying a repertoire-size bias correction to TCR pairs. In a later analysis, false discovery rates were estimated by permuting HLA or CMV assignments 20 times. In a later analysis, co-occurring TCRs were grouped with DBSCAN, and TCRdist sequence similarity was added when clustering was performed within HLA-allele-positive subsets. For co-occurrence clustering, repertoires with fewer than 30,000 or more than 120,000 public chains were excluded, along with 5 or 6 repertoires with anomalous nucleotide sharing. Entries here come from immuneACCESS through TCRdb and include only in-frame sequences with V and J called. Some clones fail to appear in such tables; in the studies checked, an unresolved V gene covers under half of the shortfall, and the cause of the remainder is unknown. The V and J calls and clone size come from that table; D and trimming were worked out from the DNA. Recorded for this sample are 150,000 to 200,000 clones; roughly two thirds of them occurred a single time. The top ten clonotypes cover 5% to 5.5% of the sample.

CDR3 length: 14 amino acids, cysteine to phenylalanine. The CDR3 DNA has 42 bases and is translated from base 1. The germline V gene yields SGDLS for CDR1 and YYNGEE for CDR2. V is shortened by 0 bases, J by 5 bases, and the region joining them spans 11 bases. As to this clone: What this receptor recognizes is not known. No base-level quality is on record; no much larger clone is a single base apart.

The TCR was taken from a young woman in good health and CMV-seropositive. The chain links TRBV9 with TRBJ1-1; the D gene lacks a confident call. The sample consisted of PBMCs. Read as DNA, the sequence is TGTGCCAGCAGCGTAGGGGGAAGGGAGACTGAAGCTTTCTTT. The translation is CASSVGGRETEAFF.